Listed here is a single TCR beta chain. These data originate in a study of blood T cell repertoires in COVID-19. The wider study: Spain, Italy and the United States supplied samples that represented acute and convalescent COVID-19.

V was clipped by 1 base and J by 2 bases; unmatched bases: 3. The length of the CDR3 is 15 residues. Germline loops: CDR1 LNHDA, CDR2 SQIVND (reference sequence). Profiling relied on immunoSEQ multiplex PCR, and the TCRdb table lists in-frame clones only, not all of them. The sample has 95,000 to 110,000 clones, roughly four fifths seen once. The chain uses TRBV19 and TRBJ2-3; 7 bases are a match to TRBD2. The material sequenced was peripheral blood. This receptor was obtained from a man in his sixties with acute or convalescent COVID-19. CDR3 amino acids: CASSIGGSFTDTQYF. CDR3 nucleotides: TGTGCCAGTAGTATAGGCGGGAGCTTCACAGATACGCAGTATTTT.